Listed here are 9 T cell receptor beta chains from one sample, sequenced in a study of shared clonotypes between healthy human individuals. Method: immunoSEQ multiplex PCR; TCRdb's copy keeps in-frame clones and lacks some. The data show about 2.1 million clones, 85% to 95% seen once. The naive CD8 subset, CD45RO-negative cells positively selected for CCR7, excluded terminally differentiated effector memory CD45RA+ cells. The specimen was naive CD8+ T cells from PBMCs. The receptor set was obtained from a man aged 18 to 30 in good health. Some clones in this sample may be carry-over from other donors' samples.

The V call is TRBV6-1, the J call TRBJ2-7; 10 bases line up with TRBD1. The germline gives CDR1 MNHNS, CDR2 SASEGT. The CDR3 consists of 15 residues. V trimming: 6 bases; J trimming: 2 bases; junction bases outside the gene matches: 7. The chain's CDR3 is CASSSRDRGPYEQYF. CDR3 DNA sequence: TGTGCCAGCAGCAGCCGGGACAGGGGTCCCTACGAGCAGTACTTC.

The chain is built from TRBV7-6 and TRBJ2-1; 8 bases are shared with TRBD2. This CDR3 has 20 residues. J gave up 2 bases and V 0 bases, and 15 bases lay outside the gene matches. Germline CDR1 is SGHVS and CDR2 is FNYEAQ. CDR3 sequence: CASSLASREAPNPAYNEQFF. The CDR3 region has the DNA TGTGCCAGCAGCTTAGCTTCGCGGGAGGCCCCCAATCCCGCCTACAATGAGCAGTTCTTC.

The CDR3, as DNA: TGTGCCAGCAGCTACATTAGAAGGAATGAGCAGTTCTTC. Translated, it gives CASSYIRRNEQFF. The chain combines TRBV13 with TRBJ2-1; D not resolved. CDR1 and CDR2 from the germline V gene are PRHDT and FYEKMQ (reference sequence). The CDR3 runs to 13 residues. Trimming stripped 4 bases from V and 7 bases from J, with 11 bases between.

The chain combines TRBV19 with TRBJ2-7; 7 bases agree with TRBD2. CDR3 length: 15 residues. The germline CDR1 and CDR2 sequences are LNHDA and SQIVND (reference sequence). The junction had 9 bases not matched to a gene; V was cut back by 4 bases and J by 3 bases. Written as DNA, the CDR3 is TGTGCCAGTAGTACCCCCGGCGGGAGTAACTACGAGCAGTACTTC. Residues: CASSTPGGSNYEQYF.

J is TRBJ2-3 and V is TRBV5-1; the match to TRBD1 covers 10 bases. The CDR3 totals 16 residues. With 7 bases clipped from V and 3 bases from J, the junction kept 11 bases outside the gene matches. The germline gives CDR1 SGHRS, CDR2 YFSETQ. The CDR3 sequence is CASGFQRDRGTDTQYF. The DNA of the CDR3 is TGCGCCAGCGGATTCCAACGGGACAGGGGTACAGATACGCAGTATTTT.

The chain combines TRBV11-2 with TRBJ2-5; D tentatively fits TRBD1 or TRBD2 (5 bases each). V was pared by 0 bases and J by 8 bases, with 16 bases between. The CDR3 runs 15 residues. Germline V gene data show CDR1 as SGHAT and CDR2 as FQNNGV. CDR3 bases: TGTGCCAGCAGCTTAGATTCTGGGGTGGGGGTAACCCAGTACTTC. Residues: CASSLDSGVGVTQYF.

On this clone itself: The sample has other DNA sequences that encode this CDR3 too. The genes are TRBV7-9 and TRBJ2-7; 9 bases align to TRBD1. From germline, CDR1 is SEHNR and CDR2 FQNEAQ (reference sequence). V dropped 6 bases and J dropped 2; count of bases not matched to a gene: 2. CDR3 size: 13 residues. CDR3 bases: TGTGCCAGCAGGACAGGGGGAACCTACGAGCAGTACTTC. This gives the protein CASRTGGTYEQYF.

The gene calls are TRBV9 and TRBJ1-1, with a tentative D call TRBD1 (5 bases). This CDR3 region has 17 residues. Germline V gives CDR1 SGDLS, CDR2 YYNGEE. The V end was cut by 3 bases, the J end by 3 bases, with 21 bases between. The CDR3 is CASSAIGSLRVDTEAFF. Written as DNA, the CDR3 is TGTGCCAGCAGCGCCATTGGCAGCCTCAGGGTGGACACTGAAGCTTTCTTT.

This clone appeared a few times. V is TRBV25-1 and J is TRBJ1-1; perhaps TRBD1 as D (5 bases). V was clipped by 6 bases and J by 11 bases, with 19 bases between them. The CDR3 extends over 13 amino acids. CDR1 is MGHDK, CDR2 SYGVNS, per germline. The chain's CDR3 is CASSMRGTQEAFF. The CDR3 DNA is TGTGCCAGCAGCATGAGGGGAACTCAGGAGGCTTTCTTT.